The entry below describes one T cell receptor (beta chain). The source of the sample is a study of glioma-infiltrating T cells after dendritic cell vaccination. This sample's time point: after dendritic cell vaccination, including at tumor progression/relapse. Only patients with spare fresh-frozen tumor and over two years of follow-up were included. No glioblastoma patient carried an isocitrate dehydrogenase mutation. Trimming cost V 0 bases and J 3 bases; bases outside gene matches: 6. This CDR3 region has 16 residues. CDR1 is LGHNA, CDR2 YSLEER, per germline. TCRdb keeps only in-frame clones here, not all; method: immunoSEQ multiplex PCR. The table has just under 60,000 clones, just under 85% seen once.

Sequencing was performed on blood, taken after dendritic cell vaccination. The chain uses TRBV4-3 and TRBJ1-2; 8 nucleotides match TRBD1. The source is a human donor with glioblastoma. DNA of the CDR3: TGCGCCAGCAGCCAAGAGAAGGGACAGGACCACTATGGCTACACCTTC. It encodes CASSQEKGQDHYGYTF.